This T cell receptor beta chain was captured by sequencing in a study of PD-1 blockade in classical Hodgkin lymphoma. General study results and limits: Why repertoires differed is undefined; disease activity or prior therapy possibly contributed. The study found that TCR diversity rose significantly by C4D1 in CD4+ but not CD8+ cells. Reported findings placed baseline TCR diversity lower in newly diagnosed patients (compared with healthy donors).

Time point given: cycle 4 day 1 (C4D1), after six to seven weeks of nivolumab. Each of the patients experienced relapse following autologous stem cell transplantation, and their brentuximab vedotin exposure differed. By magnetic negative selection, CD4+ T cells were purified from thawed PBMCs. Patients reached a best response of complete response, partial response or progressive disease. Of note for this clone: Its antigen is not identified.

The CDR3 totals 13 residues. Germline V CDR1 and CDR2: SGHVS, FNYEAQ. Trimming left V 7 bases short and J 8 bases short, with 14 bases between. Here immunoSEQ multiplex PCR was the method, and the copy in TCRdb shows in-frame clones only, minus some. The sample yields fewer than 35,000 clones, about 90% seen once. The sequenced sample was CD4+ T cells from blood, obtained before the fourth cycle of nivolumab. V usage is TRBV7-6 and J usage is TRBJ2-2; D gene uncertain. The sequence came from a human donor with classical Hodgkin lymphoma. The CDR3 nucleotides read TGTGCCAGCACCACCCAGGCGAAGGGGGAGCTGTTTTTT. Translated: CASTTQAKGELFF. Full variable domain (rest looked up from reference TRBV7-6 and TRBJ2-2): GAGVSQSPRYKVTKRGQDVALRCDPISGHVSLYWYRQALGQGPEFLTYFNYEAQQDKSGLPNDRFSAERPEGSISTLTIQRTEQRDSAMYRCASTTQAKGELFFGEGSRLTVL.